This is a list of T cell receptor beta chains from one sample in a study of T cells after yellow fever vaccination. TCRdb itself ran the 5' RACE reads through MiXCR, one entry per CDR3 protein. The table lists 340,000 or so distinct CDR3 sequences, around 12% of them singletons. The specimen was CD4+ T cells sorted from PBMCs, collected 15 days after the yellow fever booster vaccination. The receptor source for this set is a young man who received the YFV17D yellow fever vaccine. Each CDR3 is given with its conserved first and last residue. The D gene is left open where the match is weak. Not all rows give a size; the values are once, few, many and, for expanded clones, a class.

d_gene: -
abundance: few
j_gene: TRBJ2-5
v_gene: TRBV9
CDR3nt: TGTGCCAGCAGCGTACAGGGGGGTGAGACCCAGTACTTC
CDR3aa: CASSVQGGETQYF

d_gene: TRBD1
abundance: -
j_gene: TRBJ2-6
v_gene: TRBV6-6
CDR3nt: TGTGCCAGCAGTTATCCCAGGGGGATCGGAGCCGGGGCCAACGTCCTGACTTTC
CDR3aa: CASSYPRGIGAGANVLTF

d_gene: -
abundance: -
j_gene: TRBJ2-4
v_gene: TRBV5-4
CDR3nt: TGTGCCAGCAGCTTGAGTCAGGGACACATTCAGTACTTC
CDR3aa: CASSLSQGHIQYF

d_gene: -
abundance: few
j_gene: TRBJ2-2
v_gene: TRBV6-2/TRBV6-3
CDR3nt: TGTGCCAGCCTCGACAGGACCCAGAACACCGGGGAGCTGTTTTTT
CDR3aa: CASLDRTQNTGELFF

d_gene: -
abundance: few
j_gene: TRBJ2-5
v_gene: TRBV15
CDR3nt: TGTGCCACCAGGGACCGCTCGGGGACCCAGTACTTC
CDR3aa: CATRDRSGTQYF

d_gene: TRBD1
abundance: -
j_gene: TRBJ2-2
v_gene: TRBV5-1
CDR3nt: TGCGCCAGCAGCATGGGGGCTAGACAGGGATCCACCGGGGAGCTGTTTTTT
CDR3aa: CASSMGARQGSTGELFF

d_gene: -
abundance: -
j_gene: TRBJ2-5
v_gene: TRBV5-1
CDR3nt: TGCGCCAGCAGCTCCACAGGGAGGAAAGAGACCCAGTACTTC
CDR3aa: CASSSTGRKETQYF

d_gene: -
abundance: few
j_gene: TRBJ2-7
v_gene: TRBV20-1
CDR3nt: TGCAGTGCTAACAGGCTAATACACGAGCAGTACTTC
CDR3aa: CSANRLIHEQYF

d_gene: TRBD1
abundance: few
j_gene: TRBJ2-6
v_gene: TRBV5-1
CDR3nt: TGCGCCAGCAGCTTCGACAGGGAAAGACCCAGGGCCAACGTCCTGACTTTC
CDR3aa: CASSFDRERPRANVLTF

d_gene: -
abundance: few
j_gene: TRBJ1-5
v_gene: TRBV10-3
CDR3nt: TGTGCATCCGACGGTTCCATCGGGCAGCCCCAGCATTTT
CDR3aa: CASDGSIGQPQHF

d_gene: -
abundance: -
j_gene: TRBJ2-5
v_gene: TRBV4-2
CDR3nt: TGTGCCAGCAGCCAATCGACGTCGAACCAAGAGACCCAGTACTTC
CDR3aa: CASSQSTSNQETQYF

d_gene: TRBD1
abundance: many
j_gene: TRBJ1-1
v_gene: TRBV9
CDR3nt: TGTGCCAGCAGCCCTAGGGGGCGAGGTGAAGCTTTCTTT
CDR3aa: CASSPRGRGEAFF

d_gene: -
abundance: many
j_gene: TRBJ2-5
v_gene: TRBV5-5
CDR3nt: TGTGCCAGCAGCTTGACCAGGGGATGGCAAGAGACCCAGTACTTC
CDR3aa: CASSLTRGWQETQYF

d_gene: TRBD1
abundance: few
j_gene: TRBJ1-2
v_gene: TRBV9
CDR3nt: TGTGCCAGCAGCGTCTCGGGACAGAACTATGGCTACACCTTC
CDR3aa: CASSVSGQNYGYTF

d_gene: TRBD2
abundance: many
j_gene: TRBJ2-1
v_gene: TRBV20-1
CDR3nt: TGCAGTGCTATCTCAGCGGGGGTCTACAATGAGCAGTTCTTC
CDR3aa: CSAISAGVYNEQFF

d_gene: -
abundance: -
j_gene: TRBJ2-5
v_gene: TRBV7-9
CDR3nt: TGTGCCAGCAGCTTAGCTTCCGGGAACTTGAAAGAGACCCAGTACTTC
CDR3aa: CASSLASGNLKETQYF

d_gene: -
abundance: -
j_gene: TRBJ2-5
v_gene: TRBV5-1
CDR3nt: TGCGCCAGCAGCTTGGTGGGGGGCATCCAAGAGACCCAGTACTTC
CDR3aa: CASSLVGGIQETQYF

d_gene: -
abundance: few
j_gene: TRBJ1-1
v_gene: TRBV5-4
CDR3nt: TGTGCCAGCAGCTCCCCTGACAGTATGGGAGCTTTCTTT
CDR3aa: CASSSPDSMGAFF

d_gene: -
abundance: many
j_gene: TRBJ2-3
v_gene: TRBV2
CDR3nt: TGTGCCAGCAGTGAAGCTAGCAGGTCAGATACGCAGTATTTT
CDR3aa: CASSEASRSDTQYF

d_gene: TRBD2
abundance: -
j_gene: TRBJ2-5
v_gene: TRBV5-4
CDR3nt: TGTGCCAGCAGCCCACCCACACCTAGCGGGGAGACCCAGTACTTC
CDR3aa: CASSPPTPSGETQYF

d_gene: TRBD2
abundance: -
j_gene: TRBJ2-1
v_gene: TRBV10-3
CDR3nt: TGTGCCATCAGCAAAATGGCGGGGGGGCTCAATGAGCAGTTCTTC
CDR3aa: CAISKMAGGLNEQFF

d_gene: -
abundance: -
j_gene: TRBJ1-6
v_gene: TRBV12-3/TRBV12-4
CDR3nt: TGTGCCAGCAGTATCCACCCGAGTGCGGGTCCCCTCCACTTT
CDR3aa: CASSIHPSAGPLHF

d_gene: TRBD2
abundance: few
j_gene: TRBJ2-1
v_gene: TRBV7-9
CDR3nt: TGTGCCAGCAGCTTAGCCCTGGGGTGGCGGGGGTCCTACAATGAGCAGTTCTTC
CDR3aa: CASSLALGWRGSYNEQFF

d_gene: -
abundance: few
j_gene: TRBJ1-2
v_gene: TRBV3-1
CDR3nt: TGTGCCAGCAGCCAAGATGGGGGCAGGGGCAACTATGGCTACACCTTC
CDR3aa: CASSQDGGRGNYGYTF

d_gene: -
abundance: -
j_gene: TRBJ1-1
v_gene: TRBV7-9
CDR3nt: TGTGCCAGCAGGAAACAGGGTTTCAGAGCTTTCTTT
CDR3aa: CASRKQGFRAFF

d_gene: TRBD1
abundance: -
j_gene: TRBJ2-3
v_gene: TRBV20-1
CDR3nt: TGCAGTGCTAGAGATTCCAGGGGGTCTGGAGATACGCAGTATTTT
CDR3aa: CSARDSRGSGDTQYF

d_gene: -
abundance: -
j_gene: TRBJ2-7
v_gene: TRBV7-6
CDR3nt: TGTGCCAGCAGCCAGTCGGCAGGGTGGAACTACGAGCAGTACTTC
CDR3aa: CASSQSAGWNYEQYF

d_gene: -
abundance: -
j_gene: TRBJ2-5
v_gene: TRBV20-1
CDR3nt: TGCAGTGCTAGGCCGGGGGCCTGGGAGACCCAGTACTTC
CDR3aa: CSARPGAWETQYF

d_gene: -
abundance: few
j_gene: TRBJ2-5
v_gene: TRBV4-1
CDR3nt: TGCGCCAGCAGCCAGGAACCTTGGGCGCAAGAGACCCAGTACTTC
CDR3aa: CASSQEPWAQETQYF

d_gene: -
abundance: -
j_gene: TRBJ2-7
v_gene: TRBV7-6
CDR3nt: TGTGCCAGCAGCTTACTGGGGCCCTTTACCGGCGAGCAGTACTTC
CDR3aa: CASSLLGPFTGEQYF

d_gene: -
abundance: -
j_gene: TRBJ2-5
v_gene: TRBV3-1
CDR3nt: TGTGCCAGCAGCCAAGTCGGGGGCCAAGAGACCCAGTACTTC
CDR3aa: CASSQVGGQETQYF

d_gene: -
abundance: few
j_gene: TRBJ2-5
v_gene: TRBV5-1
CDR3nt: TGCGCCAGCAGCTTCCAGGGAATTGGTCGGGGGCAAGAGACCCAGTACTTC
CDR3aa: CASSFQGIGRGQETQYF

d_gene: -
abundance: few
j_gene: TRBJ2-6
v_gene: TRBV6-4
CDR3nt: TGTGCCAGCAGTGAGACGGGTACCGGGGCCAACGTCCTGACTTTC
CDR3aa: CASSETGTGANVLTF

d_gene: -
abundance: -
j_gene: TRBJ2-5
v_gene: TRBV2
CDR3nt: TGTGCCAGCAGGGGTGAGGTGGAGACCCAGTACTTC
CDR3aa: CASRGEVETQYF

d_gene: TRBD1
abundance: few
j_gene: TRBJ2-1
v_gene: TRBV5-1
CDR3nt: TGCGCCAGCAGCTTGACAGGGGGCATGAATGAGCAGTTCTTC
CDR3aa: CASSLTGGMNEQFF

d_gene: TRBD1
abundance: few
j_gene: TRBJ1-5
v_gene: TRBV25-1
CDR3nt: TGTGCCAGCAGCCGCGGGGGAACAGGGGAACAGCCCCAGCATTTT
CDR3aa: CASSRGGTGEQPQHF

d_gene: -
abundance: -
j_gene: TRBJ2-5
v_gene: TRBV6-5
CDR3nt: TGTGCCAGCAGTTACTCCAGCATTTTCGATGGGACCCAGTACTTC
CDR3aa: CASSYSSIFDGTQYF

d_gene: -
abundance: many
j_gene: TRBJ2-1
v_gene: TRBV10-3
CDR3nt: TGTGCCATCACCTATAGTGATATCTACAATGAGCAGTTCTTC
CDR3aa: CAITYSDIYNEQFF

d_gene: -
abundance: -
j_gene: TRBJ2-1
v_gene: TRBV9
CDR3nt: TGTGCCAGCAGCGGTAGGTTAGGGGGGAACAATGAGCAGTTCTTC
CDR3aa: CASSGRLGGNNEQFF

d_gene: -
abundance: few
j_gene: TRBJ1-1
v_gene: TRBV19
CDR3nt: TGTGCCAGTACCTCGGGGGGCAGGTTGAACACTGAAGCTTTCTTT
CDR3aa: CASTSGGRLNTEAFF

d_gene: TRBD2
abundance: -
j_gene: TRBJ2-3
v_gene: TRBV24-1
CDR3nt: TGTGCCACCAGTGATTCCCCGGGACTAGCATCAACGCAGTATTTT
CDR3aa: CATSDSPGLASTQYF

d_gene: -
abundance: few
j_gene: TRBJ1-5
v_gene: TRBV4-1
CDR3nt: TGCGCCAGCAGCCATAACCCAGGAGGGCCCCGGCATTTT
CDR3aa: CASSHNPGGPRHF

d_gene: TRBD2
abundance: few
j_gene: TRBJ2-3
v_gene: TRBV6-2/TRBV6-3
CDR3nt: TGTGCCAGCAGTACCTCACCTTTATTACTAGCGGGGCTCACAGATACGCAGTATTTT
CDR3aa: CASSTSPLLLAGLTDTQYF

d_gene: TRBD1
abundance: -
j_gene: TRBJ2-1
v_gene: TRBV5-6
CDR3nt: TGTGCCAGCAGCTTGGCTGGACAGGGTTTAGATGAGCAGTTCTTC
CDR3aa: CASSLAGQGLDEQFF

d_gene: -
abundance: -
j_gene: TRBJ1-2
v_gene: TRBV20-1
CDR3nt: TGCAGTGCTAGTACAGGTTCGAATGGCTACACCTTC
CDR3aa: CSASTGSNGYTF

d_gene: -
abundance: -
j_gene: TRBJ1-5
v_gene: TRBV3-1
CDR3nt: TGTGCCAGCAGCCAAACCAGGCACCCCAAGCAATCAGCCCAGCATTTT
CDR3aa: CASSQTRHPKQSAQHF

d_gene: -
abundance: -
j_gene: TRBJ2-6
v_gene: TRBV6-2/TRBV6-3
CDR3nt: TGTGCCAGCAGTTGGGGTGGGGCCAACGTCCTGACTTTC
CDR3aa: CASSWGGANVLTF

d_gene: -
abundance: -
j_gene: TRBJ2-2
v_gene: TRBV5-1
CDR3nt: TGCGCCAGCAGCCCTAGTGACCCCGACCGGGAGCTGTTTTTT
CDR3aa: CASSPSDPDRELFF

d_gene: -
abundance: few
j_gene: TRBJ1-1
v_gene: TRBV5-1
CDR3nt: TGCGCCAGCAGCTTTGGAGCCCCGAGCACTGAAGCTTTCTTT
CDR3aa: CASSFGAPSTEAFF

d_gene: -
abundance: many
j_gene: TRBJ2-2
v_gene: TRBV5-1
CDR3nt: TGCGCCAGCAGCCTAGGGACGGACACCGGGGAGCTGTTTTTT
CDR3aa: CASSLGTDTGELFF

d_gene: -
abundance: -
j_gene: TRBJ2-5
v_gene: TRBV3-1
CDR3nt: TGTGCCAGCAGCCGGGGTACTACCCAGGAGACCCAGTACTTC
CDR3aa: CASSRGTTQETQYF

d_gene: -
abundance: -
j_gene: TRBJ2-2
v_gene: TRBV7-9
CDR3nt: TGTGCCAGCAGCCCAGGGGAATGGACCGGGGAGCTGTTTTTT
CDR3aa: CASSPGEWTGELFF

d_gene: TRBD2
abundance: few
j_gene: TRBJ2-3
v_gene: TRBV10-3
CDR3nt: TGTGCCATCAGCTCCGGGACTAGCGGGAGACCAGATACGCAGTATTTT
CDR3aa: CAISSGTSGRPDTQYF